This T cell receptor beta chain was found in a study of control samples from healthy donors and cancer patients. Germline V lookup: CDR1 SNHLY, CDR2 FYNNEI. V lost 6 bases and J 7 bases, leaving 15 bases between the germline ends. The CDR3 is 13 amino acids. Libraries were prepared by immunoSEQ multiplex PCR; TCRdb keeps only in-frame clonotypes and omits some of them. This table has about 83,000 clones, 91% appearing once. The rearrangement links TRBV2 to TRBJ1-1, with D maybe TRBD1 (5 bases). The sample consisted of blood. This receptor was obtained from a man aged 45 to 65 in good health. As DNA, the CDR3 is TGTGCCAGCAGCGCCCAGGGAACGAGTGAAGCTTTCTTT. This codes for CASSAQGTSEAFF.